This T cell receptor beta chain was identified during a study of blood T cell repertoires in COVID-19. Study information: Collection of acute and convalescent COVID-19 samples took place in the United States, Italy and Spain. Sources were T cells, B-cell-depleted T cells, or PBMCs; the material itself was cDNA or gDNA.

All recovered Cohort 3 donors got two negative PCRs, got clearance, or saw symptom resolution. Sequencing was performed with immunoSEQ multiplex PCR; in TCRdb, only in-frame clones are kept and a portion is missing. The sample yields hundreds of thousands of clones, 84% seen once. This TCR came from a middle-aged woman who had recovered from COVID-19. Sequencing was done on a sample of PBMCs or T cells enriched from blood (not recorded which).

The CDR3 nucleotides read TGTGCCAGCAGTTCGGCGGGAGGAGATGAGCAGTTCTTC. This translates into CASSSAGGDEQFF. The chain uses TRBV28 and TRBJ2-1; 8 bases map to TRBD2. Looked up from germline, CDR1 is MDHEN and CDR2 is SYDVKM. This CDR3 spans 13 amino acids. V was pared by 4 bases and J by 8 bases, with 4 bases of the junction left unmatched. Complete variable domain (other parts from reference TRBV28 and TRBJ2-1): DVKVTQSSRYLVKRTGEKVFLECVQDMDHENMFWYRQDPGLGLRLIYFSYDVKMKEKGDIPEGYSVSREKKERFSLILESASTNQTSMYLCASSSAGGDEQFFGPGTRLTVL.